Sequencing of this T cell receptor beta chain was carried out in a study of blood T cell repertoires in COVID-19 (TCRdb year 2020). Regarding the complete study: Samples from collaborators originated in the United States, Italy and Spain and spanned both the acute and convalescent phases of COVID-19. The material from the prospective study consisted of cDNA or gDNA derived from T cells, B-cell-depleted T cells, or PBMCs. The dataset comprised deeply sampled blood TCRbeta repertoires from subjects exposed to, actively infected with, or recovered from COVID-19. The repertoires were released in a freely available public database intended as a resource for research on the immune response to SARS-CoV-2. Samples were obtained from the ongoing ImmuneRACE study (first 160 participants) and from over a thousand subjects provided by 6 global collaborators. Sample metadata almost always included a de-identified subject ID, COVID-19 status, age in years and sex. Where available, HLA class I and class II types were obtained from metadata supplied by the sample provider rather than from assay-based typing. What the study reported, not specific to this receptor: The amount of clinical and demographic metadata varied by source and participant and was provided uncurated.

This clone was seen once. Its antigen remains unidentified. No much larger clone exists at a distance of one base, and base qualities are not known. The immunoSEQ Assay, a bias-controlled multiplex PCR, was used to amplify TCRbeta CDR3 regions from genomic DNA. As for the authors' bioinformatics: The number of nucleated cells in each sample was estimated from the amplification of reference gene primers within the assay. Sequence reads were collapsed and filtered to measure the absolute abundance of every unique TCRbeta CDR3 rearrangement. For each sample, productive Simpson clonality was calculated as the square root of Simpson's diversity index over productive rearrangements. TCRdb carries this immuneACCESS record with in-frame sequences only. Its versions omit some clonotypes, under half of them owing to an unresolved V gene in the studies checked, with the rest unexplained. The DNA was the basis for D and trimming; V, J and clone size are from that table. A total of tens of thousands of clones appear in this sample, around nine tenths of them only once. Of the sample, roughly a sixth falls within the top ten clones.

Whole blood was collected in K2EDTA tubes by collaborating institutions according to the institutions' own protocols. For TCRbeta analysis, collaborators shipped samples in one of three forms: frozen whole blood, isolated PBMCs, or DNA extracted from either of those sample types. Material: peripheral blood. The sequence came from a human donor with acute or convalescent COVID-19. The donor label of this sample is uncertain.

CDR3 sequence: CAWSRDSGAYNEQFF. Here is the DNA: TGTGCCTGGTCCAGGGACAGTGGAGCCTACAATGAGCAGTTCTTC. The chain is encoded by TRBV30 joined to TRBJ2-1; 7 bases in the middle match TRBD1. The germline V gene encodes CDR1 GTSNPN and CDR2 SVGIG (reference sequence). The CDR3, cysteine through phenylalanine, is 15 amino acids long. Only the CDR3 region is kept as DNA, spanning 45 bases read in frame from base 1. Trimming takes 5 bases off V and 2 bases off J; junction bases not matched to a gene: 9. Where the CDR3 stops, the reference TRBV30 and TRBJ2-1 genes take over; the full variable domain is SQTIHQWPATLVQPVGSPLSLECTVEGTSNPNLYWYRQAAGRGLQLLFYSVGIGQISSEVPQNLSASRPQDRQFILSSKKLLLSDSGFYLCAWSRDSGAYNEQFFGPGTRLTVL.